The T cell receptor (beta chain) under discussion was sequenced for a study of shared clonotypes between healthy human individuals. Across the study: Sampling drew on donors who were two women and a few men aged 18 to 49.

V was cut by 0 bases and J by 9 bases, with 9 bases left in between. The germline CDR1 and CDR2 sequences are PRHDT and FYEKMQ (reference sequence). The length of the CDR3 is 13 residues. Overall study findings and caveats: Estimated richness was generally greater in naive than memory subsets. Generation probabilities were higher for clonotypes shared across all four sorted-subset donors than for unshared ones.

The method was immunoSEQ multiplex PCR; TCRdb's version includes in-frame clones alone and lacks a portion of them. The data contain millions of clones, 80% to 95% of them singletons. Concerning this clone itself: Its antigen remains unknown.

This clonotype originated in a young man in good health. Some clones in this sample may be carry-over from other donors' samples. Sequencing used naive CD4+ T cells from PBMCs. Subset of the sample: CD45RA+ positively selected. V and J are TRBV13 and TRBJ2-1, with D possibly TRBD1 on 5 matching bases. CDR3 amino acids: CASSLGPQGEQFF. The CDR3 DNA reads TGTGCCAGCAGCTTAGGGCCCCAGGGTGAGCAGTTCTTC.